This T cell receptor (beta chain) was identified in a study of T cell responses to AZD1222 COVID-19 vaccine. Whole-study results and caveats: Spike-specific TCR breadth and depth were elevated following two AZD1222 doses. Just a handful of people given AZD1222 tested seropositive at baseline. Close to half of spike-specific TCRs reportedly recognize unmutated variant regions.

Comment on this clone: Its target is not known.

V was clipped by 3 bases and J by 5 bases; unmatched bases: 5. The CDR3 runs to 15 residues. CDR1 is SEHNR and CDR2 is FQNEAQ in the germline V gene (reference sequence). Clones were read by immunoSEQ multiplex PCR, and TCRdb kept only the in-frame ones, dropping some. Here the sample spans about 270,000 clones, roughly 93% being singletons. Second-dose intervals of approximately 4 or approximately 12 weeks were pooled. Sequencing was performed on peripheral blood, taken 28 days after the second AZD1222 dose. This chain joins TRBV7-9 and TRBJ2-3, with TRBD2 identical over 10 bases. The source is an adult who received the AZD1222 COVID-19 vaccine. The CDR3 region has the DNA TGTGCCAGCAGCTTGTCTAGCGGGAGTAAAGATACGCAGTATTTT. Translation gives CASSLSSGSKDTQYF. The entire variable domain, with the rest obtained from reference TRBV7-9 and TRBJ2-3, is as follows: DTGVSQNPRHKITKRGQNVTFRCDPISEHNRLYWYRQTLGQGPEFLTYFQNEAQLEKSRLLSDRFSAERPKGSFSTLEIQRTEQGDSAMYLCASSLSSGSKDTQYFGPGTRLTVL.